This entry is about one TCR beta chain. Germline V gene data show CDR1 as SGHDT and CDR2 as YYEEEE. V was shortened by 0 bases and J by 7 bases, with 7 bases between the two germline ends. The CDR3 runs to 12 residues. These data belong to a study of blood T cell repertoires in COVID-19. Study overall: The samples span acute and convalescent COVID-19 from the United States, Italy and Spain. T cells, B-cell-depleted T cells, or PBMCs provided the cDNA or gDNA that served as material.

Authors' data handling: Estimates of nucleated cell counts were drawn from the amplification of reference gene primers. The table came from immunoSEQ multiplex PCR; TCRdb's copy has only in-frame clones and leaves some out. Clone size and the V and J calls come from that table; the DNA yielded D and trimming. The sample contains 150,000 to 200,000 clones, 85% to 90% of which appear only once. The receptor was isolated from a man between 50 and 59 years old with active or convalescent COVID-19. The material sequenced was peripheral blood. The chain has TRBV5-6 and TRBJ1-2; D call uncertain. DNA of the CDR3: TGTGCCAGCAGCTTGGGTGACTCTGGCTACACCTTC. It translates to CASSLGDSGYTF.